These 6 T cell receptor beta chains were sequenced from one sample in a study of T cell responses to AZD1222 COVID-19 vaccine. The data were produced by immunoSEQ multiplex PCR, yet TCRdb's version contains in-frame clones alone and is incomplete. The table has tens of thousands of clones, 65% to 90% seen once; the top ten hold around 5.4%. The sequencing used peripheral blood, collected on day 0 of AZD1222 vaccination. These receptors were taken from an adult in good health.

V and J are TRBV7-3 and TRBJ2-2; TRBD1 aligns across 7 bases. The CDR3 consists of 17 residues. CDR1 and CDR2 (germline): SGHTA, FQGTGA. The V segment lost 5 bases and the J segment 6 bases; nucleotides outside the gene matches: 15. CDR3 loop: CASSLGGSGQGAGELFF. The DNA for the CDR3 is TGTGCCAGCAGCCTGGGTGGGAGCGGCCAGGGGGCCGGGGAGCTGTTTTTT.

J is TRBJ2-2 and V is TRBV5-6; D may correspond to TRBD1 or TRBD2 (6 bases each). The V end was cut by 7 bases, the J end by 1 base, with 14 bases between. The CDR3 extends over 15 amino acids. Germline loops: CDR1 SGHDT, CDR2 YYEEEE. CDR3 nucleotides: TGTGCCAGCGGGCTGGGGGGCTGGAACACCGGGGAGCTGTTTTTT. Translation: CASGLGGWNTGELFF.

CDR3 sequence reads: CASSIDGTGVGQPQHF. CDR3 in DNA: TGTGCCAGTAGTATAGACGGGACAGGGGTAGGTCAGCCCCAGCATTTT. This sequence joins TRBV19 and TRBJ1-5; TRBD1 aligns across 10 bases. CDR1 and CDR2 from the germline V gene are LNHDA and SQIVND (reference sequence). CDR3 length: 16 residues. Trimming took 0 bases from V and 6 from J; bases not matched to a gene: 5.

V is TRBV11-2 and J is TRBJ2-5, with TRBD2 matching 14 bases. Germline V gene sequence: CDR1 SGHAT, CDR2 FQNNGV. V lost 5 bases and J lost 5; bases outside the gene matches: 13. CDR3 length: 18 residues. This CDR3 is CASSTRGGTSGGRETQYF. For the CDR3, the DNA is TGTGCCAGCAGCACCCGTGGCGGGACTAGCGGGGGCAGGGAGACCCAGTACTTC.

This chain uses TRBV9 with TRBJ2-1, with TRBD2 identical over 9 bases. The germline V gene has CDR1 SGDLS and CDR2 YYNGEE. J gave up 6 bases and V 0 bases, and 4 bases lay outside the gene matches. The CDR3 totals 15 residues. As DNA, the CDR3 is TGTGCCAGCAGCGTAGGGCGGGGGGGCCCCAATGAGCAGTTCTTC. This translates into CASSVGRGGPNEQFF.

The chain uses TRBV7-2 and TRBJ2-7; the match to TRBD2 covers 8 bases. Per the germline V gene, CDR1 is SGHTA and CDR2 is FQGNSA. CDR3 length equals 16 residues. J was trimmed by 4 bases and V by 5 bases; bases with no gene match: 13. CDR3: CASSDRLLSGGYEQYF. Here the CDR3 DNA reads TGTGCCAGCAGCGATAGACTCCTCAGCGGGGGTTACGAGCAGTACTTC.